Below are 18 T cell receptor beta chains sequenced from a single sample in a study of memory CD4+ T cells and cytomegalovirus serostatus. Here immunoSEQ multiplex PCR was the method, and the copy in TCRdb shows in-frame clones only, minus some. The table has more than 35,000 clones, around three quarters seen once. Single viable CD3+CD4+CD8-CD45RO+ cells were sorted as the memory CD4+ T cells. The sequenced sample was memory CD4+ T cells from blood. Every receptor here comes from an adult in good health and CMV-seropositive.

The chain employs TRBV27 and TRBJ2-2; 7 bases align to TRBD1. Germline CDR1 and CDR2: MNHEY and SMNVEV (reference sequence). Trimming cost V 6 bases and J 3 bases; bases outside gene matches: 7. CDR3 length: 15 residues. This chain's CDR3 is CASSPGTEHTGELFF. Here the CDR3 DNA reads TGTGCCAGCAGCCCGGGGACAGAGCACACCGGGGAGCTGTTTTTT.

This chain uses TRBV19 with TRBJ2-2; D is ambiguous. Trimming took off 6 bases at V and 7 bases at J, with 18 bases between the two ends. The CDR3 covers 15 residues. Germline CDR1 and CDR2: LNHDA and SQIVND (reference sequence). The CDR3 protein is CASSLGPVSGGELFF. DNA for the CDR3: TGTGCCAGTAGCCTGGGCCCAGTCTCTGGCGGGGAGCTGTTTTTT.

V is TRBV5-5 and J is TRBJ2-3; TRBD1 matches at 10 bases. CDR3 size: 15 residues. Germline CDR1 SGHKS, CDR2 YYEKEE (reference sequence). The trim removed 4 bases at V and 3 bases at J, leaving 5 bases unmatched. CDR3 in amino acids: CASSRGQGPTDTQYF. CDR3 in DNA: TGTGCCAGCAGCCGGGGACAGGGGCCTACAGATACGCAGTATTTT.

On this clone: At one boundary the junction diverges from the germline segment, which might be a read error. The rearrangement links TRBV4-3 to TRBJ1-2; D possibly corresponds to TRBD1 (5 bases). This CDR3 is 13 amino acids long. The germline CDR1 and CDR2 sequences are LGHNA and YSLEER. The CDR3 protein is CASSQDYQGPVAF. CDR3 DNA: TGCGCCAGCAGCCAAGATTATCAGGGACCGGTTGCCTTC.

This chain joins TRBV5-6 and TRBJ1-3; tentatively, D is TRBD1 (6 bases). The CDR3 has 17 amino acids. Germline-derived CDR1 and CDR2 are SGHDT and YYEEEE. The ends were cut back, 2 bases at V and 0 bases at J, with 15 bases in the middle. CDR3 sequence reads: CASSFTGSKDSGNTIYF. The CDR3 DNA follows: TGTGCCAGCAGCTTCACAGGGAGTAAGGACTCTGGAAACACCATATATTTT.

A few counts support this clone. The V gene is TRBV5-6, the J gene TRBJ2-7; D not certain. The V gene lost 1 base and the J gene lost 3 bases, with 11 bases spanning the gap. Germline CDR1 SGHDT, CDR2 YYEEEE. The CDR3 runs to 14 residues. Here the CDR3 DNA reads TGTGCCAGCAGCTTGCAAGGGCACCTCTACGAGCAGTACTTC. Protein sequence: CASSLQGHLYEQYF.

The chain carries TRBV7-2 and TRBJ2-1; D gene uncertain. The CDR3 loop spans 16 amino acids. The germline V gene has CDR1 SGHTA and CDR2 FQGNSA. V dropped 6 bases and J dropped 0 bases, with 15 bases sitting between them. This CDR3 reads CASSLQGPSSYNEQFF. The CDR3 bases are TGTGCCAGCAGTCTACAAGGACCTAGCTCCTACAATGAGCAGTTCTTC.

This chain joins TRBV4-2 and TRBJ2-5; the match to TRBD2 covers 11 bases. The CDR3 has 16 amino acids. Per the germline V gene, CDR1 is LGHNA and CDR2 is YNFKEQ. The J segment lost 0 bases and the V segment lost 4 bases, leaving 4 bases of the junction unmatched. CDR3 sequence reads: CASSLGTSGYQETQYF. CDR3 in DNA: TGTGCCAGCAGCCTCGGGACTAGCGGTTACCAAGAGACCCAGTACTTC.

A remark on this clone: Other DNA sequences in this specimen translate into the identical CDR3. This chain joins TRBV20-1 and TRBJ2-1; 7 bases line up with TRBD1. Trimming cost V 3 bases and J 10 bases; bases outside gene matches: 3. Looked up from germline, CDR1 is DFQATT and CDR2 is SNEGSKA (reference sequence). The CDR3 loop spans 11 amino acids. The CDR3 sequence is CSASPTGEQFF. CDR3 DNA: TGCAGTGCTAGCCCGACAGGGGAGCAGTTCTTC.

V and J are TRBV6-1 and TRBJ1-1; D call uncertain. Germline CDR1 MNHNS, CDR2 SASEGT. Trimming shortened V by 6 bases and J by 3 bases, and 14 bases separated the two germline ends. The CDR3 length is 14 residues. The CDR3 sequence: CASRVVLADTEAFF. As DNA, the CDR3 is TGTGCCAGCAGGGTTGTCCTAGCCGACACTGAAGCTTTCTTT.

The DNA of the CDR3 is TGTGCCAGCAGCTGGAGGGGGACTGAAGCTTTCTTT. Its translation is CASSWRGTEAFF. The genes are TRBV5-8 and TRBJ1-1; D is possibly TRBD1 (6 bases). CDR1 is SGHTS and CDR2 is YDEGEE in the germline V gene. Trimming took 3 bases from V and 5 from J, leaving 8 bases between them. The CDR3 runs 12 residues.

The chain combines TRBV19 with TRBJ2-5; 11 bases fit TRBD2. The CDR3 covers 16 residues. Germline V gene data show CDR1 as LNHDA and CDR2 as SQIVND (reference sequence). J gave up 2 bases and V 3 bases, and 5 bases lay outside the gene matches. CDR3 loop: CASSMGLAGGQETQYF. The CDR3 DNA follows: TGTGCCAGTAGTATGGGGCTAGCGGGGGGTCAAGAGACCCAGTACTTC.

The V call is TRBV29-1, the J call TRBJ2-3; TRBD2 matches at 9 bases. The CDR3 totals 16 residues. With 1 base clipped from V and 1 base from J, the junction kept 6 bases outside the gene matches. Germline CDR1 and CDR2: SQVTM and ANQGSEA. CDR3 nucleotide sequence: TGCAGCGTTGAAGGTTCTAGCGGGGTTGGCACAGATACGCAGTATTTT. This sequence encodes CSVEGSSGVGTDTQYF.

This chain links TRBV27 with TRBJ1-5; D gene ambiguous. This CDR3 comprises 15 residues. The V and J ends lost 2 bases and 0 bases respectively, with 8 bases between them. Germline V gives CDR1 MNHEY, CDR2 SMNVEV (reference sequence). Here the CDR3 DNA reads TGTGCCAGCAGTTTAAAAGGTTATAGCAATCAGCCCCAGCATTTT. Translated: CASSLKGYSNQPQHF.

Written as DNA, the CDR3 is TGCAGCGTAGCAGACGGCTATAGCAATCAGCCCCAGCATTTT. Its translation: CSVADGYSNQPQHF. The V call is TRBV29-1, the J call TRBJ1-5; D remains unclear. V was cut by 6 bases and J by 0 bases, with 12 bases left in between. The germline CDR1 and CDR2 sequences are SQVTM and ANQGSEA. The CDR3 is 14 residues long.

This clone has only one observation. This chain's CDR3 is CASSEEGLGSYEQYF. CDR3 sequence (DNA): TGTGCCAGCAGTGAAGAGGGCTTGGGTTCCTACGAGCAGTACTTC. This sequence joins TRBV6-1 and TRBJ2-7; D call uncertain. CDR3 length equals 15 residues. Trimming shortened V by 1 base and J by 1 base, and 11 bases separated the two germline ends. Germline CDR1 reads MNHNS; CDR2 reads SASEGT.

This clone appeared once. CDR3 protein: CASSPGPLVEEQFF. CDR3 in DNA: TGTGCCAGCAGTCCCGGGCCCCTAGTTGAGGAGCAGTTCTTC. V usage is TRBV6-6 and J usage is TRBJ2-1; the D is unclear. Per the germline V gene, CDR1 is MNHNY and CDR2 is SVGAGI (reference sequence). V lost 5 bases and J lost 10, with 18 bases in between. CDR3 size: 14 residues.

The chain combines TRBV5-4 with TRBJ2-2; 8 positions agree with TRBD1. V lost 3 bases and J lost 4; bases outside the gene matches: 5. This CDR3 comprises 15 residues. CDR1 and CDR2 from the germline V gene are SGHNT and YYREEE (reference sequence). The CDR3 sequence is CASSSGQGATGELFF. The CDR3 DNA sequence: TGTGCCAGCAGCTCCGGACAGGGTGCCACCGGGGAGCTGTTTTTT.